These 18 T cell receptor beta chains came from one sample sequenced in a study of cytomegalovirus exposure and HLA in healthy donors. The repertoire was sequenced with immunoSEQ multiplex PCR; TCRdb's copy has only in-frame clones and lacks some. Of about 120,000 clones in the sample, about nine tenths were seen once. Sequencing was carried out using PBMCs. Source of these receptors: a woman aged 18 to 35 in good health and CMV-seronegative.

This rearrangement joins TRBV7-8 to TRBJ2-3; D is possibly TRBD2 (5 bases). The germline gives CDR1 SGHVS, CDR2 FQNEAQ. V was trimmed by 5 bases and J by 2 bases, leaving 14 bases between them. CDR3 length equals 15 residues. The CDR3 reads CASSSSAQNTDTQYF. The CDR3, as DNA: TGTGCCAGCAGCAGTAGCGCCCAGAACACAGATACGCAGTATTTT.

The chain recombines TRBV18 with TRBJ1-4, with D hard to call. The CDR3 spans 15 residues. V shed 5 bases and J shed 5 bases, with 15 bases lying between them. Germline CDR1 reads KGHSH; CDR2 reads LQKENI. DNA of the CDR3: TGTGCCAGCTCAGGAGACCGCTCGGGAAATGAAAAACTGTTTTTT. Its translation is CASSGDRSGNEKLFF.

The chain recombines TRBV4-1 with TRBJ2-4, with 8 bases fitting TRBD2. Germline V lookup: CDR1 MGHRA, CDR2 YSYEKL. The J segment lost 0 bases and the V segment lost 0 bases, leaving 16 bases of the junction unmatched. This CDR3 is built from 21 residues. The DNA for the CDR3 is TGCGCCAGCAGCCAAGATTCCCCAGCGGGAGAGAGGGGTTTAGCCAAAAACATTCAGTACTTC. Residues: CASSQDSPAGERGLAKNIQYF.

The rearrangement uses TRBV11-2 and TRBJ2-2; D is ambiguous. The V end was cut by 5 bases, the J end by 5 bases, with 6 bases between. From germline, CDR1 is SGHAT and CDR2 FQNNGV. The CDR3 has 12 residues. CDR3 loop: CASSLGTGELFF. The CDR3 coding sequence is TGTGCCAGCAGCCTCGGTACCGGGGAGCTGTTTTTT.

The CDR3 bases are TGTGCCAGTACCCCCACCGGGACAGGGTATCAGCCCCAGCATTTT. Its translation: CASTPTGTGYQPQHF. The chain employs TRBV19 and TRBJ1-5; 9 nucleotides agree with TRBD1. The CDR3 sequence is 15 residues long. V gave up 7 bases and J gave up 5 bases; unmatched junction bases: 9. Germline lookup yields CDR1 LNHDA and CDR2 SQIVND (reference sequence).

This clone came up a few times. V and J are TRBV7-9 and TRBJ2-7; TRBD2 agrees at 8 bases. Germline-derived CDR1 and CDR2 are SEHNR and FQNEAQ (reference sequence). The V segment lost 5 bases and the J segment 6 bases; nucleotides outside the gene matches: 15. The CDR3 consists of 16 residues. The CDR3 DNA reads as TGTGCCAGCAGCCGAATGGTGAGCGGGAGAGAAAGCGAGCAGTACTTC. Translating gives CASSRMVSGRESEQYF. Full variable domain (outside the CDR3, taken from reference TRBV7-9 and TRBJ2-7): DTGVSQNPRHKITKRGQNVTFRCDPISEHNRLYWYRQTLGQGPEFLTYFQNEAQLEKSRLLSDRFSAERPKGSFSTLEIQRTEQGDSAMYLCASSRMVSGRESEQYFGPGTRLTVT.

The chain employs TRBV2 and TRBJ1-1; 8 nucleotides line up with TRBD1. Trimming cost V 10 bases and J 4 bases; bases outside gene matches: 5. The germline CDR1 and CDR2 sequences are SNHLY and FYNNEI. The CDR3 contains 12 residues. CDR3 sequence (DNA): TGTGCCACCAGGGGGCGGAGCACTGAAGCTTTCTTT. Residues: CATRGRSTEAFF.

The rearrangement uses TRBV4-2 and TRBJ2-5, with 7 bases lining up with TRBD1. CDR1 and CDR2 (germline): LGHNA, YNFKEQ. After removal of 5 bases from V and 5 bases from J, the junction contained 11 bases not matched to a gene. CDR3 length equals 15 residues. The CDR3 spells CASSAATGTAETQYF. The CDR3 nucleotides are TGTGCCAGCAGCGCTGCGACAGGGACGGCGGAGACCCAGTACTTC.

The rearrangement joins TRBV9 to TRBJ2-7; 9 positions match TRBD2. The CDR3 contains 15 residues. J was trimmed by 3 bases and V by 0 bases; bases with no gene match: 4. Looked up from germline, CDR1 is SGDLS and CDR2 is YYNGEE. The CDR3 nucleotides read TGTGCCAGCAGCGTAGCGGCTAGCGGGGACTACGAGCAGTACTTC. Translating it yields CASSVAASGDYEQYF.

The V and J genes are TRBV5-4 and TRBJ2-2, with unresolved D. This CDR3 has 13 residues. Germline values: CDR1 SGHNT, CDR2 YYREEE (reference sequence). With 0 bases removed from V and 3 bases from J, the gap between germline ends came to 3 bases. CDR3 residues: CASSLAYTGELFF. The CDR3 region has the DNA TGTGCCAGCAGCTTGGCGTACACCGGGGAGCTGTTTTTT.

The chain is built from TRBV29-1 and TRBJ1-3; D might be TRBD1 (6 bases). Germline V gene data show CDR1 as SQVTM and CDR2 as ANQGSEA. V lost 2 bases and J 2 bases, leaving 19 bases between the germline ends. The CDR3 is made up of 17 amino acids. The chain's CDR3 is CSVEQGIQDVAGNTIYF. The CDR3 region has the DNA TGCAGCGTTGAACAGGGGATTCAAGATGTGGCTGGAAACACCATATATTTT.

In this sample, this clone turned up a few times. The chain has TRBV7-9 and TRBJ2-7, with 10 bases lining up with TRBD2. From germline, CDR1 is SEHNR and CDR2 FQNEAQ (reference sequence). J was trimmed by 7 bases and V by 4 bases; bases with no gene match: 7. The CDR3 length is 14 residues. CDR3 DNA sequence: TGTGCCAGCAGCTGGACTAGCGGCCAGGGGGAGCAGTACTTC. It yields the protein CASSWTSGQGEQYF.

The V gene is TRBV30, the J gene TRBJ1-1; tentatively, D is TRBD1 (5 bases). This CDR3 contains 13 residues. Trimming left V 0 bases short and J 1 base short, with 6 bases between. The V gene's germline CDR1 is GTSNPN and CDR2 SVGIG (reference sequence). The CDR3 is CAWSVDTNTEAFF. CDR3 in DNA: TGTGCCTGGAGTGTGGACACGAACACTGAAGCTTTCTTT.

The chain combines TRBV27 with TRBJ2-7; D is uncertain. The germline gives CDR1 MNHEY, CDR2 SMNVEV (reference sequence). This CDR3 is 11 amino acids long. V dropped 6 bases and J dropped 2 bases, with 5 bases sitting between them. This CDR3 is CASRSAYEQYF. The CDR3 bases are TGTGCCAGCAGGTCTGCCTACGAGCAGTACTTC.

This clone was counted between two and nine times. The chain combines TRBV2 with TRBJ1-2; D unresolved. Germline CDR1 reads SNHLY; CDR2 reads FYNNEI. Trimming left V 8 bases short and J 2 bases short, with 9 bases between. The CDR3 sequence is 12 residues long. CDR3: CASAGLNYGYTF. The CDR3 nucleotides read TGTGCCAGCGCGGGGTTAAACTATGGCTACACCTTC. The entire variable domain, with the rest obtained from reference TRBV2 and TRBJ1-2, is as follows: EPEVTQTPSHQVTQMGQEVILRCVPISNHLYFYWYRQILGQKVEFLVSFYNNEISEKSEIFDDQFSVERPDGSNFTLKIRSTKLEDSAMYFCASAGLNYGYTFGSGTRLTVV.

The chain couples TRBV5-8 to TRBJ1-4; tentatively, D is TRBD1 (6 bases). This CDR3 contains 15 residues. V lost 1 base to trimming and J lost 7 bases, with 14 bases between them. Per germline, CDR1 SGHTS and CDR2 YDEGEE. CDR3 region: CASSLTGNYGEKLFF. The CDR3, as DNA: TGTGCCAGCAGCTTGACAGGGAATTACGGTGAAAAACTGTTTTTT.

Only a few counts were recorded for this clone. No conserved phenylalanine or tryptophan ends this CDR3, so it is likely a read error. The limits of the CDR3 on the DNA are not certain, so only TCRdb's listed CDR3 is given. V and J are TRBV30 and TRBJ2-7; TRBD1 is the table's D call and was not checked against the DNA. Germline CDR1 GTSNPN, CDR2 SVGIG (reference sequence). With termini counted, the CDR3 has 9 amino acids. CDR3 region: CAWSVLQGN.

The chain links TRBV19 to TRBJ1-1; the match to TRBD1 covers 9 bases. CDR3 length: 16 amino acids. Germline V lookup: CDR1 LNHDA, CDR2 SQIVND (reference sequence). With V trimmed by 3 bases and J by 2 bases, 7 bases remained unmatched. This chain's CDR3 is CASSILPGQGNTEAFF. For the CDR3, the DNA is TGTGCCAGTAGTATCCTTCCGGGACAGGGTAACACTGAAGCTTTCTTT.